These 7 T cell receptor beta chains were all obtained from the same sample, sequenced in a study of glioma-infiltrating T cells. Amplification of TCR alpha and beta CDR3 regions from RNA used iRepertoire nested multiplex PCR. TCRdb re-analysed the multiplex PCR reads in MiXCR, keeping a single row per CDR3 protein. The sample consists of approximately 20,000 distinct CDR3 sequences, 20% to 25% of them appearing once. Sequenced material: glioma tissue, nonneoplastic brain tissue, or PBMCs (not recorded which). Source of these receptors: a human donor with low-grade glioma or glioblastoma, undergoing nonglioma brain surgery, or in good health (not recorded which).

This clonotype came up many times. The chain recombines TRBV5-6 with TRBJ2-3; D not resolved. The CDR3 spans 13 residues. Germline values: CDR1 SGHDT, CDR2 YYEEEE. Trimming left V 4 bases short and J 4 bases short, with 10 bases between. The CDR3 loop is CASSPLNADTQYF. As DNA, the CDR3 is TGTGCCAGCAGCCCCCTGAACGCAGATACGCAGTATTTT.

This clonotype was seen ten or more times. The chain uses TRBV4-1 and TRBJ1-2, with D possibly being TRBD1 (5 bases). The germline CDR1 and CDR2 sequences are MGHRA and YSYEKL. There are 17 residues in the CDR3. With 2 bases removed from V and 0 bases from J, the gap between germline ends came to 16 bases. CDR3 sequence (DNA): TGCGCCAGCAGCCAACTTTTAGGGGACGCAGCTAACTATGGCTACACCTTC. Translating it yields CASSQLLGDAANYGYTF.

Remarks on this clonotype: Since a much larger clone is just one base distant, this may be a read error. Here the CDR3 DNA reads TGTGCCAGCAGCTTAAGAACGAACAACGGGGAGCTGTTTTTT. As protein: CASSLRTNNGELFF. This sequence joins TRBV11-1 and TRBJ2-2; D call uncertain. Per the germline V gene, CDR1 is SGHAT and CDR2 is FQDESV (reference sequence). This CDR3 comprises 14 residues.

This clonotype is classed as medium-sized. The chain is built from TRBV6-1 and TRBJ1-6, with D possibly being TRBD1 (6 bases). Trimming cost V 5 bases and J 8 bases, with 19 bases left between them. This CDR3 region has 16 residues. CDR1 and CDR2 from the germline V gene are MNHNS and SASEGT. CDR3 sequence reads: CASSPYFPGHHSPLHF. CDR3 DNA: TGTGCCAGCAGTCCCTACTTCCCGGGACATCATTCACCCCTCCACTTT.

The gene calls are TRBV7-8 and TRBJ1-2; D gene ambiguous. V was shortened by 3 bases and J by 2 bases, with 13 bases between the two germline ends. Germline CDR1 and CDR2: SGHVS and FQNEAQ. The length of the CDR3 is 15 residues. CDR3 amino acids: CASSLGGTPNYGYTF. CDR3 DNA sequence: TGTGCCAGCAGCTTGGGCGGAACCCCAAACTATGGCTACACCTTC.

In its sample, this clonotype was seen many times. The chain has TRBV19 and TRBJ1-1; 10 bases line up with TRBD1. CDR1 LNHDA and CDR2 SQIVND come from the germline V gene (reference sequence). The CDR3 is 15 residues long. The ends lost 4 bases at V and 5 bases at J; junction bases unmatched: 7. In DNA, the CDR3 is TGTGCCAGTAGTAAAGGGACAGGGGTAAATACTGAAGCTTTCTTT. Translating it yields CASSKGTGVNTEAFF.

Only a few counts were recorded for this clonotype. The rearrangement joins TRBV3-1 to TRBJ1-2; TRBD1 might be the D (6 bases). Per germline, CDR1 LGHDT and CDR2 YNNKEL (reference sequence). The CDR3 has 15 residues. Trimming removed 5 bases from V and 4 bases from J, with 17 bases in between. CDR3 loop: CASSTRTATLYGYTF. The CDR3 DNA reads TGTGCCAGCAGCACCCGGACAGCCACCCTCTATGGCTACACCTTC.